These T cell receptor beta chains were read from a single sample in a study of resident and recirculating memory T cells in vitiligo. Profiling relied on immunoSEQ multiplex PCR, and the TCRdb table lists in-frame clones only, not all of them. The profile shows roughly 80,000 clones, just over 90% of them singletons. Specimen: blood. The receptors come from a male donor with vitiligo. Both conserved end residues are part of each CDR3. The D gene is left open where the match is weak. Not every row has a clone size; where given, it reads once, few, many or a size class.

CASSSDRDIEQFF	TGTGCCAGCAGTTCAGACAGAGACATAGAGCAGTTCTTC	NA	TRBV28	TRBJ2-1	NA
CASSDTGATYEQYF	TGTGCCAGCTCAGATACAGGGGCGACCTACGAGCAGTACTTC	TRBD1	TRBV18	TRBJ2-7	NA
CASSFLGGSTGELFF	TGTGCCAGCAGCTTCTTGGGAGGTTCCACCGGGGAGCTGTTTTTT	NA	TRBV7-8	TRBJ2-2	NA
CASSAGNTGELFF	TGTGCCAGCAGTGCAGGGAACACCGGGGAGCTGTTTTTT	NA	TRBV6-4	TRBJ2-2	NA
CASSQVAGAVWEKLFF	TGCGCCAGCAGCCAAGTTGCAGGGGCGGTCTGGGAAAAACTGTTTTTT	NA	TRBV4-1	TRBJ1-4	NA
CASNFGQGRGEQYF	TGTGCCAGCAACTTCGGACAGGGCCGGGGGGAGCAGTACTTC	TRBD1	TRBV7-8	TRBJ2-7	NA
CASSVETSRGSYNEQFF	TGTGCCAGCAGCGTAGAAACCTCCCGGGGCTCCTACAATGAGCAGTTCTTC	NA	TRBV9	TRBJ2-1	NA
CASSHGAGAIYGYTF	TGTGCCAGCAGCCACGGGGCGGGGGCAATCTATGGCTACACCTTC	NA	TRBV6-5	TRBJ1-2	once
CASSDASLPRSGANVLTF	TGTGCCAGCAGTGACGCGTCTCTACCACGCTCTGGGGCCAACGTCCTGACTTTC	NA	TRBV6-4	TRBJ2-6	NA
CASSPPPSSNQPQHF	TGTGCCAGCAGTCCCCCCCCGTCTAGCAATCAGCCCCAGCATTTT	NA	TRBV28	TRBJ1-5	NA
CASSQDRSMAGYTF	TGCGCCAGCAGCCAAGATCGTAGCATGGCAGGCTACACCTTC	NA	TRBV4-1	TRBJ1-2	NA
CASSSVAGLGGNEQFF	TGTGCCAGCAGCTCCGTAGCGGGATTGGGTGGAAATGAGCAGTTCTTC	TRBD2	TRBV7-8	TRBJ2-1	few
CASSSLAGVGQYF	TGTGCCAGCAGCTCGCTAGCGGGAGTGGGGCAGTATTTT	TRBD2	TRBV7-2	TRBJ2-3	NA
CASSLGGGPYGYTF	TGTGCCAGCAGTCTAGGGGGGGGCCCTTATGGCTACACCTTC	NA	TRBV6-5	TRBJ1-2	few
CASSWGTGVWETQYF	TGTGCCAGCAGCTGGGGGACGGGGGTGTGGGAGACCCAGTACTTC	NA	TRBV9	TRBJ2-5	NA
CAWSMGASDIQYF	TGTGCCTGGAGTATGGGGGCGAGCGACATTCAGTACTTC	NA	TRBV30	TRBJ2-4	once
CASSPPPAGEQYF	TGTGCCAGCAGTCCCCCCCCCGCGGGCGAGCAGTACTTC	NA	TRBV28	TRBJ2-7	NA
CASCFRGADTQYF	TGTGCCAGCTGTTTCAGGGGTGCAGATACGCAGTATTTT	NA	TRBV6-1	TRBJ2-3	NA
CASTLTGGGEAFF	TGTGCCAGCACCCTGACAGGGGGCGGTGAAGCTTTCTTT	TRBD1	TRBV5-4	TRBJ1-1	NA
CASSYSAGSQYF	TGTGCCAGCAGTTACTCTGCAGGGTCCCAGTACTTC	NA	TRBV6-6	TRBJ2-5	NA
CAWRREGEQYF	TGTGCCTGGAGGAGGGAGGGCGAGCAGTACTTC	TRBD2	TRBV30	TRBJ2-7	NA
CASSWGLGAYEQYF	TGCGCCAGCAGCTGGGGCCTGGGTGCCTACGAGCAGTACTTC	NA	TRBV5-1	TRBJ2-7	NA
CASRPVQLETQYF	TGTGCCAGCAGACCCGTACAATTGGAGACCCAGTACTTC	NA	TRBV27	TRBJ2-5	NA
CASSLEGIGTEAFF	TGCGCCAGCAGCTTAGAGGGAATAGGTACTGAAGCTTTCTTT	NA	TRBV5-1	TRBJ1-1	NA
CASGTEGLKSSYEQYF	TGTGCCAGCGGGACTGAAGGGTTAAAGAGCTCCTACGAGCAGTACTTC	NA	TRBV28	TRBJ2-7	once
CASSVGSGSGETQYF	TGTGCCAGCAGCGTAGGTAGCGGGAGTGGGGAGACCCAGTACTTC	TRBD2	TRBV9	TRBJ2-5	NA
CASSLEVEASLGYTF	TGTGCCAGCAGTTTAGAGGTGGAAGCGTCCTTAGGCTACACCTTC	NA	TRBV28	TRBJ1-2	NA
CASSGDRFRRGANVLTF	TGTGCCAGCAGTGGGGACAGGTTTAGGCGTGGGGCCAACGTCCTGACTTTC	TRBD1	TRBV25-1	TRBJ2-6	once
CASSQFRVNSYEQYF	TGCGCCAGCAGCCAATTTCGGGTTAACTCCTACGAGCAGTACTTC	NA	TRBV4-1	TRBJ2-7	NA
CASSVRLLGNEQFF	TGTGCCAGCAGCGTAAGACTGCTTGGAAATGAGCAGTTCTTC	NA	TRBV9	TRBJ2-1	NA
CASSFPTGSSTDTQYF	TGTGCCAGCAGCTTTCCTACAGGGTCTAGCACAGATACGCAGTATTTT	NA	TRBV5-4	TRBJ2-3	NA
CASRGGATNEKLFF	TGTGCCAGCAGGGGGGGTGCAACTAATGAAAAACTGTTTTTT	NA	TRBV6-6	TRBJ1-4	NA
CASLQGWGYEQYF	TGTGCTAGCCTCCAGGGATGGGGCTACGAGCAGTACTTC	NA	TRBV12-5	TRBJ2-7	NA
CASSLVHEETQYF	TGTGCCAGCAGCTTAGTCCATGAAGAGACCCAGTACTTC	NA	TRBV13	TRBJ2-5	NA
CASHLSVANTEAFF	TGTGCCAGTCATTTATCAGTAGCGAACACTGAAGCTTTCTTT	NA	TRBV28	TRBJ1-1	NA
CASSAFGRENTEAFF	TGCGCCAGCAGCGCCTTCGGGCGGGAGAACACTGAAGCTTTCTTT	NA	TRBV5-1	TRBJ1-1	once
CAIGRTGGEAFF	TGTGCCATCGGTAGGACAGGGGGGGAAGCTTTCTTT	TRBD1	TRBV19	TRBJ1-1	NA
CASSLFRDTQYF	TGTGCCAGCAGTTTATTTCGAGATACGCAGTATTTT	NA	TRBV28	TRBJ2-3	once
CASSEAAGYPGNTIYF	TGTGCCAGCAGTGAAGCGGCGGGCTACCCTGGAAACACCATATATTTT	NA	TRBV6-1	TRBJ1-3	NA
CASSQGIRGRGYTEAFF	TGCGCCAGCAGCCAAGGAATAAGGGGAAGAGGTTACACTGAAGCTTTCTTT	NA	TRBV4-1	TRBJ1-1	NA
CASSLVEAGREEQYF	TGTGCCAGCAGTTTAGTAGAGGCAGGGCGGGAAGAGCAGTACTTC	NA	TRBV27	TRBJ2-7	NA
CASSHRDRSGEKLFF	TGTGCCAGCAGCCATCGGGACAGGTCGGGGGAAAAACTGTTTTTT	TRBD1	TRBV5-8	TRBJ1-4	NA